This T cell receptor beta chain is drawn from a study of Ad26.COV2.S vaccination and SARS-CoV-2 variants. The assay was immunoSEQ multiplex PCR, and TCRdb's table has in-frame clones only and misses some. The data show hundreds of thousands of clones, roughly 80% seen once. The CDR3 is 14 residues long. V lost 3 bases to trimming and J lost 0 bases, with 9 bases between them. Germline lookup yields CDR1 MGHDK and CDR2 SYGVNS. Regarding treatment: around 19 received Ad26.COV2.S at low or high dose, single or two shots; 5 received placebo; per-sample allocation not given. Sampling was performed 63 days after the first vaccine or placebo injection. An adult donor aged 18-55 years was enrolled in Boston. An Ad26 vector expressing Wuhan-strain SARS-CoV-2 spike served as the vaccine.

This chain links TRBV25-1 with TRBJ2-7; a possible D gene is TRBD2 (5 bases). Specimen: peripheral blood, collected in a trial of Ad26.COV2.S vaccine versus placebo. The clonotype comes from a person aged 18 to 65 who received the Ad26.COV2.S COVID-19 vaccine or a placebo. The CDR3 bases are TGTGCCAGCAGTGATTTCCGGGGCTCCTACGAGCAGTACTTC. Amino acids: CASSDFRGSYEQYF.